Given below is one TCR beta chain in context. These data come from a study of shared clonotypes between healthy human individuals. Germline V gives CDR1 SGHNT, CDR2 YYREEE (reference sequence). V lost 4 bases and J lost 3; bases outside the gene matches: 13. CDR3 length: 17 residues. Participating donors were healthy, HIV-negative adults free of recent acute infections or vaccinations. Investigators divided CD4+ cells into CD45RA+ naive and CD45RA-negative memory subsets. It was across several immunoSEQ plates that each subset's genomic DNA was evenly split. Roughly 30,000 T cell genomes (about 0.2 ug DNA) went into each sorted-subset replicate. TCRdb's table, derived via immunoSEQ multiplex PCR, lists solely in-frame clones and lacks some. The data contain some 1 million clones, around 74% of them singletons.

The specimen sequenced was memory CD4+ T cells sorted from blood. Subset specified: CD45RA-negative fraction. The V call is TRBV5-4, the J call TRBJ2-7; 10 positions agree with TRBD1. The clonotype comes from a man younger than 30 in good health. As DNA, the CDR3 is TGTGCCAGCAGCCCTGGGAGGGGACAGGGGAAAGGCTACGAGCAGTACTTC. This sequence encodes CASSPGRGQGKGYEQYF.